Each of the 3 T cell receptor beta chains below was sequenced from the same sample in a study of graft-versus-host responses after intestinal transplantation. Profiled with immunoSEQ multiplex PCR; TCRdb holds only in-frame clones, not every one. The sample holds 80,000 or so clones, approximately 92% seen once. Sequencing used PBMCs, obtained 98 days after intestinal transplantation. Receptor source: a human patient who received an intestinal transplant, so some T cells may come from the graft donor.

This chain joins TRBV6-5 and TRBJ2-2, with D unclear. This CDR3 spans 15 amino acids. In germline, CDR1 is MNHEY, CDR2 SVGAGI. Trimming stripped 0 bases from V and 1 base from J, with 6 bases between. The DNA for the CDR3 is TGTGCCAGCAGTTACTCAGCCGGGAACACCGGGGAGCTGTTTTTT. Translation: CASSYSAGNTGELFF.

The genes are TRBV11-2 and TRBJ2-1; 11 bases align to TRBD2. Germline V CDR1 and CDR2: SGHAT, FQNNGV. This CDR3 has 16 amino acids. J gave up 2 bases and V 4 bases, and 4 bases lay outside the gene matches. The CDR3 bases are TGTGCCAGCAGCTCCTCACTAGCGGGGGCCTACAATGAGCAGTTCTTC. This codes for CASSSSLAGAYNEQFF.

This clone was picked up one time. The chain employs TRBV5-4 and TRBJ2-3; 11 nucleotides match TRBD2. The V gene's germline CDR1 is SGHNT and CDR2 YYREEE (reference sequence). The CDR3 totals 17 residues. V gave up 6 bases and J gave up 2 bases; unmatched junction bases: 11. CDR3 in DNA: TGTGCCAGCACCGATCGGACTAGCGGGCCAGCCACAGATACGCAGTATTTT. Amino acids: CASTDRTSGPATDTQYF.